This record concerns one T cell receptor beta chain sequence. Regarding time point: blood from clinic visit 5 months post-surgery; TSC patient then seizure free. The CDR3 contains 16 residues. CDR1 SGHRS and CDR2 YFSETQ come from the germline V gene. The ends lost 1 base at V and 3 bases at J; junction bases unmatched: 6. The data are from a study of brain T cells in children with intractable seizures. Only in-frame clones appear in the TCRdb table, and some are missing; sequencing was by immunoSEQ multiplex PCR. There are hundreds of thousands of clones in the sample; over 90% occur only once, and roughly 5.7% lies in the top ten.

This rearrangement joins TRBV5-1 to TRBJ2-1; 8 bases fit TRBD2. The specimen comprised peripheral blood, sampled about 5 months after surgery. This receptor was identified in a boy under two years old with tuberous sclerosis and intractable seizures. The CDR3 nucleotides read TGCGCCAGCAGCTTGACTCCCAGCGGGGGCTACAATGAGCAGTTCTTC. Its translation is CASSLTPSGGYNEQFF.